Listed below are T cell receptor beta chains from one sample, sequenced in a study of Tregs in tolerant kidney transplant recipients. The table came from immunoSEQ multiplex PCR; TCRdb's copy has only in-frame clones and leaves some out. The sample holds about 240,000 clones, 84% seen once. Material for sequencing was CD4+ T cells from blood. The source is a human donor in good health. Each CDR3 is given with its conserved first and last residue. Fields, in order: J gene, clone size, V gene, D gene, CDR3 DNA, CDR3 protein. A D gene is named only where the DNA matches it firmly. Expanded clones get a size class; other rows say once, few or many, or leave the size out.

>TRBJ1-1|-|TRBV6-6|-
TGTGCCAGCAGTTTCGGGACCGGGGGGGCTGAAGCTTTCTTT
CASSFGTGGAEAFF
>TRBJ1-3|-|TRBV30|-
TGTGCCTGGAGTGTAGGGCCCCAGCAAGGAAACACCATATATTTT
CAWSVGPQQGNTIYF
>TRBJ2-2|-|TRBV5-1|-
TGCGCCAGCAGCTTACAGGGTCTTGGCGGGGAGCTGTTTTTT
CASSLQGLGGELFF
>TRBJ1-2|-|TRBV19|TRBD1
TGTGCCAGTAGGCGGGACAGGACATATGGCTACACCTTC
CASRRDRTYGYTF
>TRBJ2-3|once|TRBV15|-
TGTGCCACCAGCAGAGATCGGAGAAGGCCTAGTCCTAGCACAGATACGCAGTATTTT
CATSRDRRRPSPSTDTQYF
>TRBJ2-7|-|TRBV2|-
TGTGCCAGCAGTGAAAACCTGGTCTACGCCGAGCAGTACTTC
CASSENLVYAEQYF
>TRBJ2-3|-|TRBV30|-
TGTGCCGGGAGTGTACTTGTAGTGGGGGGCGGGGATACGCAGTATTTT
CAGSVLVVGGGDTQYF
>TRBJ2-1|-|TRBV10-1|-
TGCGCCAGCAGTGAGTCTTTGGGACTTCCCTCCTACAATGAGCAGTTCTTC
CASSESLGLPSYNEQFF
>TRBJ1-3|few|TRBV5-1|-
TGCGCCAGCAGCTTGGCCCTAGGGTCCTCTGGAAACACCATATATTTT
CASSLALGSSGNTIYF
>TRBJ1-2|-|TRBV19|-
TGTGCCAGTACGGATCCCCCGGCTCTAGGCTACACCTTC
CASTDPPALGYTF
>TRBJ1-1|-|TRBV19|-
TGTGCCAGTACCCCCGTTCGTGGGACCAGAGGGTACACTGAAGCTTTCTTT
CASTPVRGTRGYTEAFF
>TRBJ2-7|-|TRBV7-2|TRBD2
TGTGCCAGCAGCTTCATAGCGGGAGGTTCCTACGAGCAGTACTTC
CASSFIAGGSYEQYF